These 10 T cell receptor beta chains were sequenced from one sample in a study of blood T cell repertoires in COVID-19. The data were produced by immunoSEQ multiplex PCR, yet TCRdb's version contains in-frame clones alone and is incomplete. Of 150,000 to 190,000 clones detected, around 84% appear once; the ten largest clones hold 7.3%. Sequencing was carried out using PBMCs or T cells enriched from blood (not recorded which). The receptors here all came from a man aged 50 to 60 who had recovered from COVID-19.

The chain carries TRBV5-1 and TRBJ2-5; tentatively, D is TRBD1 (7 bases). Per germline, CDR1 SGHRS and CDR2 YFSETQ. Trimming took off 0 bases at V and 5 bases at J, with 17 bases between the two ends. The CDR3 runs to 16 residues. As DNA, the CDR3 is TGCGCCAGCAGCTTGGGATCGGAGGGGGCCTGGGAGACCCAGTACTTC. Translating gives CASSLGSEGAWETQYF.

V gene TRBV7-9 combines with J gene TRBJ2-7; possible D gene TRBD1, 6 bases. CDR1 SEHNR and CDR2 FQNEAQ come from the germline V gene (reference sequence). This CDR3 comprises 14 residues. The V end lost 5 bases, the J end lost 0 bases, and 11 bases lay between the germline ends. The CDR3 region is CASSRDTFSYEQYF. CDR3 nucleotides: TGTGCCAGCAGCCGGGACACATTCTCCTACGAGCAGTACTTC.

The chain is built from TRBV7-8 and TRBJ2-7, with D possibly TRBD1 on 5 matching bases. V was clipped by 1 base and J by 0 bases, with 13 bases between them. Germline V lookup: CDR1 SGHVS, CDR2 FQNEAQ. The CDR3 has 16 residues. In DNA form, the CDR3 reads TGTGCCAGCAGCTTAGATGCAGGGCGCAGCTCCTACGAGCAGTACTTC. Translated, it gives CASSLDAGRSSYEQYF.

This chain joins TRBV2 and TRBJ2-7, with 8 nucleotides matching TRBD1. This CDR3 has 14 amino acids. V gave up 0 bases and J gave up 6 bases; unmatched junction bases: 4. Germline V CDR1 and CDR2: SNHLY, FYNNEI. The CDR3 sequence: CASSEALRGREQYF. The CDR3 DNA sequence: TGTGCCAGCAGTGAAGCGCTCAGGGGGCGCGAGCAGTACTTC.

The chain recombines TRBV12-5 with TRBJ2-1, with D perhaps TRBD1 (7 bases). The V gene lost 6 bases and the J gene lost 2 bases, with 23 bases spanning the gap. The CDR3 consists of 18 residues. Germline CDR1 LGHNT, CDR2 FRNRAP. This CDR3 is CASGPPRGGGFPYNEQFF. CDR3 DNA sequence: TGTGCTAGTGGCCCCCCCCGTGGAGGGGGCTTTCCCTACAATGAGCAGTTCTTC. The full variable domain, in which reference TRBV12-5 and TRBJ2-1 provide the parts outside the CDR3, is DARVTQTPRHKVTEMGQEVTMRCQPILGHNTVFWYRQTMMQGLELLAYFRNRAPLDDSGMPKDRFSAEMPDATLATLKIQPSEPRDSAVYFCASGPPRGGGFPYNEQFFGPGTRLTVL.

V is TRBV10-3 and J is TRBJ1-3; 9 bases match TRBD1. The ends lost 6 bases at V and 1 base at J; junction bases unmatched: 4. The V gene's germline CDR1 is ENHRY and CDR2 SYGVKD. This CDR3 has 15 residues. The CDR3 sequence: CAIRGDRESGNTIYF. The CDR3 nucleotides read TGTGCCATCAGAGGGGACAGGGAATCTGGAAACACCATATATTTT.

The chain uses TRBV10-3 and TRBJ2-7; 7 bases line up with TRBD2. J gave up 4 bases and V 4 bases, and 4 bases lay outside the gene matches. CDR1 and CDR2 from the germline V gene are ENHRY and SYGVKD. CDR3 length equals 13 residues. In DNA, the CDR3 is TGTGCCATCAGTGCGTTCGGGGGGTACGAGCAGTACTTC. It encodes CAISAFGGYEQYF.

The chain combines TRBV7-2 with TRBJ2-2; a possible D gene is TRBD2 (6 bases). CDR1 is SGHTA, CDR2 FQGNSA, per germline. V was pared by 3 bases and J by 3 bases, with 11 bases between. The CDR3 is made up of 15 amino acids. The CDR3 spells CASSFQPGDTGELFF. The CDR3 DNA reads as TGTGCCAGCAGCTTCCAACCGGGGGACACCGGGGAGCTGTTTTTT.

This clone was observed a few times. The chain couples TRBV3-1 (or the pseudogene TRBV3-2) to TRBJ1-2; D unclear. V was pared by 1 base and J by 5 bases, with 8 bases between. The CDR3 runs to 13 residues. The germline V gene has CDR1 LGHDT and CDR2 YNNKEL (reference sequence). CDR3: CASSQAHRYGYTF. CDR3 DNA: TGTGCCAGCAGCCAAGCCCACAGATATGGCTACACCTTC.

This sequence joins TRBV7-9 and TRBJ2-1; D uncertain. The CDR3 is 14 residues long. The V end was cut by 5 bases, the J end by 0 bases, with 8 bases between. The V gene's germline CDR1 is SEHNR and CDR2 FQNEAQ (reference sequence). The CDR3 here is CASSIGSSYNEQFF. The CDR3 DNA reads TGTGCCAGCAGCATTGGTAGCTCCTACAATGAGCAGTTCTTC.